This T cell receptor beta chain was sequenced in a study of blood T cell repertoires in COVID-19. Study as a whole: Italy, Spain and the United States were the sources of the convalescent and acute COVID-19 samples. PBMCs, B-cell-depleted T cells, or T cells provided the cDNA or gDNA that made up the material.

In its sample, this clone was seen once. The CDR3 is 17 amino acids. V lost 1 base and J 4 bases, leaving 19 bases between the germline ends. Germline V gene sequence: CDR1 GTSNPN, CDR2 SVGIG (reference sequence). Original processing methods: Using reference gene primer amplification, nucleated cell counts were estimated. Data came from immunoSEQ multiplex PCR; TCRdb stores just in-frame clones and leaves some out. From that table come the V and J calls and clone size; the DNA was used to work out D and trimming. Altogether around 100,000 clones are present, roughly four fifths being singletons, with the ten largest covering about 4.8%.

Sequencing was performed on peripheral blood. This sequence was found in a man in his fifties or sixties with acute or convalescent COVID-19. The chain recombines TRBV30 with TRBJ2-2; tentatively, D is TRBD2 (5 bases). The CDR3 DNA follows: TGTGCCTGGAGTGAAAGCCGACTCCCTAGCTTCACCGGGGAGCTGTTTTTT. Translation: CAWSESRLPSFTGELFF.